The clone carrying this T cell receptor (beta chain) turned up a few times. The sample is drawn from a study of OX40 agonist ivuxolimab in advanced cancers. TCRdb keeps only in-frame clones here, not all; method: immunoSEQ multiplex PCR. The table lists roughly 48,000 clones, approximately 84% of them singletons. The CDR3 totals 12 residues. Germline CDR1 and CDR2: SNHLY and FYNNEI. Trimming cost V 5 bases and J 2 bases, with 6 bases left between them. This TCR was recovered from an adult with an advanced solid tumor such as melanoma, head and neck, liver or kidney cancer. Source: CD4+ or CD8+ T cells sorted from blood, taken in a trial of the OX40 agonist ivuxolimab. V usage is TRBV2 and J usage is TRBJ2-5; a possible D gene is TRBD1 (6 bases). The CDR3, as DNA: TGTGCCAGCAGTACAGGGCAAGAGACCCAGTACTTC. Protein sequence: CASSTGQETQYF.